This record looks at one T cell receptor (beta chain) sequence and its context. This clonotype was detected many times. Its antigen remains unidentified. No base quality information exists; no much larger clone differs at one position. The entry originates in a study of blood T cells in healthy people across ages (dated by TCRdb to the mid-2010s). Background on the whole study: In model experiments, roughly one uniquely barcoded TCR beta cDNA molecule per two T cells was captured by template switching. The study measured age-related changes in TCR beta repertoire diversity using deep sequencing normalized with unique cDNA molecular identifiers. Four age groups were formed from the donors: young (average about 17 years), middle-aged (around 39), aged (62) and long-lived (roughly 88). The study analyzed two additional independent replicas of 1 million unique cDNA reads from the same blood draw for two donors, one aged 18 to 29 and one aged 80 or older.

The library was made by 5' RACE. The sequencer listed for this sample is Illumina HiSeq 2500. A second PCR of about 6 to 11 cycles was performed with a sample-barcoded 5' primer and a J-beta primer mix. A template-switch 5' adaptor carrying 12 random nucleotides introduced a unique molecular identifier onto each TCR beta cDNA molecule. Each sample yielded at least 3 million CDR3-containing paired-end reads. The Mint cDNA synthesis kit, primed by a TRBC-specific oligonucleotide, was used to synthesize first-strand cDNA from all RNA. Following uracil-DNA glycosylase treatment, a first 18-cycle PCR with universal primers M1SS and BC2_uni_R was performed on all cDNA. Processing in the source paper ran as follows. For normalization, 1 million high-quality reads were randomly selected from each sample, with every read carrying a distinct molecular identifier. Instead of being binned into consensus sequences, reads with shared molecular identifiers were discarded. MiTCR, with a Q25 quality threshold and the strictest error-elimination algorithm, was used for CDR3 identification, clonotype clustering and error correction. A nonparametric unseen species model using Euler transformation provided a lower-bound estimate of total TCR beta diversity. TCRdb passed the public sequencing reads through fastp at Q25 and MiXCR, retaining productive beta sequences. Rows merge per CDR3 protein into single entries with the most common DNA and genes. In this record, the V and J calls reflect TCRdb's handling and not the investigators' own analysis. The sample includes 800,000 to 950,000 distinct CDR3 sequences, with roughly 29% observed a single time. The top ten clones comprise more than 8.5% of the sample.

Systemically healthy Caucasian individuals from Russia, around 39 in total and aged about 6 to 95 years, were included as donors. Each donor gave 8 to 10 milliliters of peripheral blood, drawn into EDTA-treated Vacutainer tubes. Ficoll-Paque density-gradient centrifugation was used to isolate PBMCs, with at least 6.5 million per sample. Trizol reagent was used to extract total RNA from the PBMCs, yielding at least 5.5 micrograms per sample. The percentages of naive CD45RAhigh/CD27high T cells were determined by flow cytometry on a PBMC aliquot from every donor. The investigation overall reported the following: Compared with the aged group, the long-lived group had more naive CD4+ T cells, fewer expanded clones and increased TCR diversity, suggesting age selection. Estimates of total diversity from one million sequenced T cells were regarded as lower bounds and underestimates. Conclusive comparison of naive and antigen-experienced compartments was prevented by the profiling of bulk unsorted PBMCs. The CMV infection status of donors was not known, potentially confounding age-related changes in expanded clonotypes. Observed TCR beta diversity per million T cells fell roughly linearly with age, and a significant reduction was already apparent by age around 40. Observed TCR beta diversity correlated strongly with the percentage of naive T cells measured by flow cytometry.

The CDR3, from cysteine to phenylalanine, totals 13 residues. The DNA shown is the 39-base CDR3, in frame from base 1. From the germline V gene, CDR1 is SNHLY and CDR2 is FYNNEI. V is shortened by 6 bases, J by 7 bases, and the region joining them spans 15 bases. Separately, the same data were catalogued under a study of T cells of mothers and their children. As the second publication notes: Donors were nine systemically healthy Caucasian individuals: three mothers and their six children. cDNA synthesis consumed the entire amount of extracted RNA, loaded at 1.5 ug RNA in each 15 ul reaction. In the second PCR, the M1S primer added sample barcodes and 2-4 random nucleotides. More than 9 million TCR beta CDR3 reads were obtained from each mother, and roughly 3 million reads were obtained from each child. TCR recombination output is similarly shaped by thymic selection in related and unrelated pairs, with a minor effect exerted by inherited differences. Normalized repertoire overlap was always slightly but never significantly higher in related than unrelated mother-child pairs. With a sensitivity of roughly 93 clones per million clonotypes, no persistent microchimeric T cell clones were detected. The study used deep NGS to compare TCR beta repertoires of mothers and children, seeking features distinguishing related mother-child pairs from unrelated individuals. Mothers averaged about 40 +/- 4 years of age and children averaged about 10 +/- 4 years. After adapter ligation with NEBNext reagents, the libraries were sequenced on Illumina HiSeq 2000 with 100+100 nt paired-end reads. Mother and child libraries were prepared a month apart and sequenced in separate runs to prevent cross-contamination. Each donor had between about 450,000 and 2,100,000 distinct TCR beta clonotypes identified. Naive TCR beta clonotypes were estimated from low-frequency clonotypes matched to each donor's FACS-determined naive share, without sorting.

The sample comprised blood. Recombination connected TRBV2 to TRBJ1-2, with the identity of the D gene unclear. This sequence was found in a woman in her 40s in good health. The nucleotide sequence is TGTGCCAGCAGCCCGCGAGGCCTCAGTGGCTACACCTTC. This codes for CASSPRGLSGYTF.